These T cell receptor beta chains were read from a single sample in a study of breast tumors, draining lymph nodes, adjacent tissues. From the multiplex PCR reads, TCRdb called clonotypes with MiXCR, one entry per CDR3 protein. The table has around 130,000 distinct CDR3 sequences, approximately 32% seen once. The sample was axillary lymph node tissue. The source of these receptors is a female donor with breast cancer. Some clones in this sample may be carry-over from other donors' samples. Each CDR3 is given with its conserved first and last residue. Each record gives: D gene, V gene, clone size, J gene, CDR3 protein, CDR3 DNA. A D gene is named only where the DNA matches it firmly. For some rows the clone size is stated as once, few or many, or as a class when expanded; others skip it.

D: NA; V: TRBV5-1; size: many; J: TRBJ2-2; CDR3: CASSPLGQNTGELFF; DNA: TGCGCCAGCAGCCCACTTGGGCAGAACACCGGGGAGCTGTTTTTT
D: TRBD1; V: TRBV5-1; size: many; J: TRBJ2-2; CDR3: CASSRDRDDTGELFF; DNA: TGCGCCAGCAGCAGGGACAGGGATGACACCGGGGAGCTGTTTTTT
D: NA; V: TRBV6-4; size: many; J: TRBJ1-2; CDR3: CASSDLPGRGYTF; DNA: TGTGCCAGCAGTGACTTACCAGGGAGAGGCTACACCTTC
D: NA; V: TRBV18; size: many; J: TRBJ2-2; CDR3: CASSPPGPTGELFF; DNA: TGTGCCAGCTCACCACCGGGACCGACCGGGGAGCTGTTTTTT
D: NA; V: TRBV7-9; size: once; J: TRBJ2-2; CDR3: CARGSFGELFF; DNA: TGTGCCAGGGGGAGCTTCGGGGAGCTGTTTTTT
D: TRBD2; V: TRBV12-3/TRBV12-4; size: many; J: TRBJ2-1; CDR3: CASSPAGLALNEQFF; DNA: TGTGCCAGCAGCCCAGCGGGACTAGCCCTCAATGAGCAGTTCTTC
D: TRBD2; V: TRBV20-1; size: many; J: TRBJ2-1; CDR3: CSAQPASGGAHEQFF; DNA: TGCAGTGCCCAGCCAGCGAGCGGGGGGGCCCATGAGCAGTTCTTC
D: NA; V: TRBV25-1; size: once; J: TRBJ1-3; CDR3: CASSEPNGGAGTGNTIYF; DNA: TGTGCCAGCAGTGAACCCAACGGGGGCGCTGGGACTGGAAACACCATATATTTT
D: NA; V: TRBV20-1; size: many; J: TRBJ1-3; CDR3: CSARGTLPEASGNTIYF; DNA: TGCAGTGCTAGAGGGACACTGCCGGAGGCCTCTGGAAACACCATATATTTT
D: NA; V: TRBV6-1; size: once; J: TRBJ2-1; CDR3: CASCLGSACNEQFF; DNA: TGTGCCAGCTGTCTGGGGTCCGCCTGCAATGAGCAGTTCTTC
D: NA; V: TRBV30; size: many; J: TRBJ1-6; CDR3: CAWRSGSGGSSYNSPLHF; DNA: TGTGCCTGGAGGTCTGGTTCCGGGGGAAGCTCCTATAATTCACCCCTCCACTTT
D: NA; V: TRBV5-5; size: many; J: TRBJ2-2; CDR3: CASSTRQVLNTGELFF; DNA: TGTGCCAGCAGCACCCGACAGGTTCTTAACACCGGGGAGCTGTTTTTT
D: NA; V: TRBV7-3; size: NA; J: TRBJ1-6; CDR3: CASRLAGNSPLHF; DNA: TGTGCCAGCAGGCTAGCGGGTAACTCACCCCTCCACTTT
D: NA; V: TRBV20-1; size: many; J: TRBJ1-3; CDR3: CSARSGPSGNTIYF; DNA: TGCAGTGCTAGGTCGGGACCCTCTGGAAACACCATATATTTT
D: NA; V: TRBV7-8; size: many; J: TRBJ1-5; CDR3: CASSSGTSDRGSQPQHF; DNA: TGTGCCAGCAGTTCCGGGACATCCGACCGGGGCAGTCAGCCCCAGCATTTT
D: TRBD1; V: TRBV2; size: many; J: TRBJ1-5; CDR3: CASARTGVQPQHF; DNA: TGTGCCAGCGCTCGGACAGGTGTGCAGCCCCAGCATTTT
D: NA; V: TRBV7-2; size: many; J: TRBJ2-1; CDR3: CASSLFGEQFF; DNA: TGTGCCAGCAGCTTATTCGGAGAGCAGTTCTTC
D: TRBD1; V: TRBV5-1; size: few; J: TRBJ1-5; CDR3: CASRSRTGNWVSRQPQHF; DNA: TGCGCCAGCAGATCTAGGACAGGCAACTGGGTATCTCGTCAGCCCCAGCATTTT
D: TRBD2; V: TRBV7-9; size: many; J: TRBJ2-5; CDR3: CASSLTSGGPQETQYF; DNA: TGTGCCAGCAGCTTGACTAGCGGGGGACCTCAAGAGACCCAGTACTTC
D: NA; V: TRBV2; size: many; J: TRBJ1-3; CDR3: CASSGEGTIYF; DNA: TGTGCCAGCAGTGGGGAGGGCACCATATATTTT
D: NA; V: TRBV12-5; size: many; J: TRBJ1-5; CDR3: CASGLVGQDQHF; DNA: TGTGCTAGTGGTTTGGTTGGGCAGGACCAGCATTTT
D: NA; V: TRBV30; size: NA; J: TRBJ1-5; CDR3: CAWSVLRENQPQHF; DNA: TGTGCCTGGAGTGTACTGCGAGAGAATCAGCCCCAGCATTTT
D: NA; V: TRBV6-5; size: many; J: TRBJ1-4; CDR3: CASSHSSFHGGNEKLFF; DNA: TGTGCCAGCAGTCACTCTTCCTTCCACGGGGGTAATGAAAAACTGTTTTTT
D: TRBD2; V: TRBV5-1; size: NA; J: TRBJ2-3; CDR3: CASSPRGLVGYNEQYF; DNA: TGCGCCAGCAGCCCACGGGGACTAGTGGGTTACAATGAGCAGTATTTT
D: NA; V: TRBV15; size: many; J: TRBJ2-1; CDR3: CATSSPSGGKNEQFF; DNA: TGTGCCACCAGCAGTCCCTCGGGGGGCAAAAATGAGCAGTTCTTC
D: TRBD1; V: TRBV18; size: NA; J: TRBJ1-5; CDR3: CASSPVTGDQPQHF; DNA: TGTGCCAGCTCACCAGTGACAGGGGATCAGCCCCAGCATTTT
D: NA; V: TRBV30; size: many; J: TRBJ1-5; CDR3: CAWSVRISYSNQPQHF; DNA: TGTGCCTGGAGTGTACGCATCAGTTATAGCAATCAGCCCCAGCATTTT
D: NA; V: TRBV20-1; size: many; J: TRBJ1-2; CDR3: CSAIQGSNYGYTF; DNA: TGCAGTGCGATACAGGGCTCTAACTATGGCTACACCTTC
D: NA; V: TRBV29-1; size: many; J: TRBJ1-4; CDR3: CSVELPGEKLFF; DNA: TGCAGCGTTGAGCTCCCGGGTGAAAAACTGTTTTTT
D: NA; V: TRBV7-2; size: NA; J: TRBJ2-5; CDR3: CASTRQQSQYF; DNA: TGTGCCAGCACCAGGCAGCAGTCCCAGTACTTC
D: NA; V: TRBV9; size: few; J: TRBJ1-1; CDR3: CASSVAAGSEAFF; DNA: TGTGCCAGCAGCGTAGCCGCGGGCAGCGAAGCTTTCTTT
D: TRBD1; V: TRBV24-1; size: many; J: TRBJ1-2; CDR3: CATSDQSDRVGVRYYGYTF; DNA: TGTGCCACCAGTGATCAGAGTGACAGGGTAGGTGTTAGGTACTATGGCTACACCTTC
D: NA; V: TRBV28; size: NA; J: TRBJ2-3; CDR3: CASSKSHLRTDTQYF; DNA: TGTGCCAGCAGCAAGAGTCACCTCCGCACAGATACGCAGTATTTT
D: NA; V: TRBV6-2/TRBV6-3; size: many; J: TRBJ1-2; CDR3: CASRDGTAYGYTF; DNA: TGTGCCAGCAGAGACGGGACTGCCTATGGCTACACCTTC
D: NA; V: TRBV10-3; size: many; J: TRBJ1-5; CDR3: CAISESDGGSNQPQHF; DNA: TGTGCCATCAGTGAGTCGGACGGAGGGAGCAATCAGCCCCAGCATTTT
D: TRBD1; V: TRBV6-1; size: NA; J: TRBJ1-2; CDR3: CASSGRVVRTGGYGYTF; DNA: TGTGCCAGCAGTGGCCGCGTGGTTAGGACAGGGGGCTATGGCTACACCTTC
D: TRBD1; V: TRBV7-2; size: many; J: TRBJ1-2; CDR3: CASNQQGGVGYTF; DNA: TGTGCCAGCAACCAGCAGGGGGGGGTTGGCTACACCTTC
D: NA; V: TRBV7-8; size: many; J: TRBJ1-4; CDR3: CASSPKRAATNEKLFF; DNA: TGTGCCAGCAGCCCTAAACGTGCCGCGACTAATGAAAAACTGTTTTTT
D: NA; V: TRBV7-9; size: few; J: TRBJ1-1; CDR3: CASSLAREGEAFF; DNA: TGTGCCAGCAGCTTAGCGAGGGAGGGTGAAGCTTTCTTT
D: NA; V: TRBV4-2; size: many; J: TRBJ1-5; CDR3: CASSQAQGGNQPQHF; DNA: TGTGCCAGCAGCCAAGCCCAGGGCGGCAATCAGCCCCAGCATTTT
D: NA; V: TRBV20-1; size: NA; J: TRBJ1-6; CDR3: CSARGAGVENPPLHF; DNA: TGCAGTGCTAGAGGTGCAGGCGTCGAGAATCCACCCCTCCACTTT
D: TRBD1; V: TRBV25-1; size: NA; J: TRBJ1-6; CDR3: CASSVTGVGSPLHF; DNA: TGTGCCAGCAGTGTGACAGGGGTAGGTTCACCCCTCCACTTT
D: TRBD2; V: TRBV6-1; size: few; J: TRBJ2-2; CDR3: CASPRDPSGGAGPGELFF; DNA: TGTGCCAGCCCGAGGGACCCTAGCGGGGGGGCGGGGCCCGGGGAGCTGTTTTTT
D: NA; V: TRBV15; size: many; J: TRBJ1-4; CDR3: CATSGESKEKLFF; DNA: TGTGCCACCAGCGGAGAGTCGAAAGAAAAACTGTTTTTT
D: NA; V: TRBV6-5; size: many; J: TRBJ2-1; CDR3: CASSYLTGDNEQFF; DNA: TGTGCCAGCAGTTATTTGACAGGAGACAATGAGCAGTTCTTC
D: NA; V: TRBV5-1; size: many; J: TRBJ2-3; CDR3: CASSSTTDTQYF; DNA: TGCGCCAGCAGCTCCACCACAGATACGCAGTATTTT
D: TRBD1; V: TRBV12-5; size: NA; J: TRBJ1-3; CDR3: CASGGQGKGNTIYF; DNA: TGTGCTAGTGGTGGACAGGGGAAGGGAAACACCATATATTTT
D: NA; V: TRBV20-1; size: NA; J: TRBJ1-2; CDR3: CSARDLGRALYTF; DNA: TGCAGTGCTAGAGATCTGGGTCGTGCCCTCTACACCTTC
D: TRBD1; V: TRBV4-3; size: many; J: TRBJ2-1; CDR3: CASSRDSLINEQFF; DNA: TGCGCCAGCAGCCGGGACAGTCTCATCAATGAGCAGTTCTTC
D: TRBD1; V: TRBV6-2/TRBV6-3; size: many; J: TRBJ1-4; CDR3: CASRDRGGEKLFF; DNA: TGTGCCAGCCGGGACAGAGGTGGTGAAAAACTGTTTTTT
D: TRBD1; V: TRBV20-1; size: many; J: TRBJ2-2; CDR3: CSASDRTGAGELFF; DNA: TGCAGTGCTAGTGACCGGACAGGGGCCGGGGAGCTGTTTTTT
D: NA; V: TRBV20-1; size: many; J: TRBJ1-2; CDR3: CSATRPPQLGYTF; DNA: TGCAGTGCTACCCGCCCACCGCAGCTTGGCTACACCTTC
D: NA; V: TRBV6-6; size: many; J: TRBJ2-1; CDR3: CASFKDRPYNEQFF; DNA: TGTGCCAGCTTCAAGGACAGACCTTACAATGAGCAGTTCTTC
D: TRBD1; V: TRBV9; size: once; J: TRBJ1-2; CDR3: CASSVVAGGYGYTF; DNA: TGTGCCAGCAGCGTAGTGGCAGGGGGCTATGGCTACACCTTC
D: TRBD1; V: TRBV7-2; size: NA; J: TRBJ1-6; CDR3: CASSPPTGDRTPLDF; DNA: TGTGCCAGCAGCCCACCGACAGGGGATAGGACACCCCTCGACTTT